A selection of T cell receptor beta chains follows, all from one sample in a study of T cell responses to AZD1222 COVID-19 vaccine. Profiling relied on immunoSEQ multiplex PCR, and the TCRdb table lists in-frame clones only, not all of them. The sample gives about 120,000 clones, about 80% of which show up once; around 9.9% is in the top ten. The material sequenced was peripheral blood, taken on day 0 of AZD1222 vaccination. All receptors derive from an adult in good health. CDR3s include the opening cysteine and the closing phenylalanine or tryptophan.

V gene,J gene,CDR3 protein
TRBV25-1,TRBJ2-2,CASSGGQNTGELFF
TRBV30,TRBJ1-6,CACQRDPPSPLHF
TRBV30,TRBJ1-5,CAWSGHGNQPQHF
TRBV24-1,TRBJ2-1,CATSAGLAGTRDEQFF
TRBV12-3/TRBV12-4,TRBJ1-1,CASSPGTEGTAFF
TRBV10-3,TRBJ1-2,CAISGEPGYGYTF
TRBV19,TRBJ1-1,CASSATGGHTEAFF
TRBV5-4,TRBJ1-2,CASSFGQGARGGYTF
TRBV12-3/TRBV12-4,TRBJ1-1,CASRMGGAEAFF
TRBV28,TRBJ2-7,CASSFWDRTYEQYF